This T cell receptor beta chain was documented in a study of CD8 T cells in Susac syndrome. From blood CD8+ and CD4+ T cells, TCR beta sequences were generated. TEMRA cells were FACS-enriched, with CD8+ and CD4+ T cells isolated negatively. Germline loops: CDR1 KGHDR, CDR2 SFDVKD. V dropped 3 bases and J dropped 6; count of bases not matched to a gene: 12. CDR3 length: 17 residues. Random hexamers were used to reverse transcribe the RNA input (0.5 to 1 ug). A single record per CDR3 protein comes from TCRdb applying MiXCR to the immunoSEQ multiplex PCR reads. The sample carries 95,000 to 150,000 distinct CDR3 sequences, 94% recorded once.

The sequenced sample was CD4+ T cells from PBMCs. V and J are TRBV24-1 and TRBJ2-1; 8 positions match TRBD2. The TCR sequence derives from a human donor in good health. The chain's CDR3 is CATSDPGRAGAGNEQFF. For the CDR3, the DNA is TGTGCCACCAGTGATCCCGGGAGGGCAGGGGCGGGCAATGAGCAGTTCTTC.